This is a list of T cell receptor beta chains from one sample in a study of low-dose radiotherapy and immunotherapy resistance in tumors. MiXCR, run by TCRdb on the reads, gives a single entry per CDR3 protein. The sample carries 35,000 to 45,000 distinct CDR3 sequences, 25% recorded once. The sample consisted of PBMCs, taken after low-dose radiotherapy plus immunotherapy. The source is a male donor with prostate cancer. Each CDR3 is given with its conserved first and last residue. The order of the fields is clone size, V gene, D gene, J gene, CDR3 protein, CDR3 DNA. A D gene is named only where the DNA matches it firmly. Rows give clone size only sometimes, using once, few, many, or a class for an expanded clone.

>many|TRBV3-1|TRBD2|TRBJ2-3
CASSQGLAGGQDTQYF
TGTGCCAGCAGCCAAGGACTAGCGGGGGGGCAAGATACGCAGTATTTT
>many|TRBV10-3|-|TRBJ2-7
CAIQPEADSSEQYF
TGTGCCATTCAACCCGAGGCAGACAGTTCCGAGCAGTACTTC
>-|TRBV6-2/TRBV6-3|TRBD1|TRBJ2-7
CASSYAGTVDSYEQYF
TGTGCCAGCAGTTACGCCGGGACAGTAGATTCTTACGAGCAGTACTTC
>-|TRBV6-1|TRBD2|TRBJ2-1
CASTELAISYNEQFF
TGTGCCAGCACCGAACTAGCGATCTCCTACAATGAGCAGTTCTTC
>-|TRBV5-1|-|TRBJ2-3
CASSPSGRGADTQYF
TGCGCCAGCAGCCCATCTGGGCGAGGAGCAGATACGCAGTATTTT
>-|TRBV5-6|-|TRBJ1-6
CASSKTGRTNSPLHF
TGTGCCAGCAGCAAGACGGGACGGACAAATTCACCCCTCCACTTT
>many|TRBV9|-|TRBJ2-1
CASSVSGAGAPSYNEQFF
TGTGCCAGCAGCGTCTCGGGGGCGGGAGCCCCGTCCTACAATGAGCAGTTCTTC
>many|TRBV10-3|TRBD2|TRBJ2-2
CAIASGGTGELFF
TGTGCCATCGCTAGCGGGGGGACCGGGGAGCTGTTTTTT
>few|TRBV6-2/TRBV6-3|-|TRBJ2-2
CASSYRQGLGELFFF
-
>-|TRBV28|TRBD2|TRBJ2-2
CASSFGSSGPLPGELFF
TGTGCCAGCAGTTTTGGGTCTAGCGGGCCCCTCCCCGGGGAGCTGTTTTTT
>-|TRBV7-2|-|TRBJ1-5
CASNGRGWDQPQHF
TGTGCCAGCAATGGTCGGGGTTGGGATCAGCCCCAGCATTTT
>-|TRBV9|-|TRBJ2-7
CASSVDGTTGYEQYF
TGTGCCAGCAGCGTAGACGGGACAACCGGATACGAGCAGTACTTC
>many|TRBV30|TRBD2|TRBJ2-3
CAWSPGLAGPDTQYF
TGTGCCTGGAGCCCCGGACTAGCGGGACCCGATACGCAGTATTTT
>few|TRBV28|TRBD1|TRBJ2-7
CASSFGGQGGYEQYF
TGTGCCAGCAGTTTCGGAGGACAGGGCGGTTACGAGCAGTACTTC
>few|TRBV25-1|-|TRBJ1-1
CASSVTDNVGTEAFF
TGTGCCAGCAGTGTTACGGACAATGTCGGCACTGAAGCTTTCTTT
>many|TRBV29-1|-|TRBJ1-3
CSVDSGNTIYF
TGCAGCGTTGACTCTGGAAACACCATATATTTT
>many|TRBV4-2|-|TRBJ2-7
CASSPRQDFSAEQYF
TGTGCCAGCAGCCCGAGACAGGATTTCTCCGCCGAGCAGTACTTC
>many|TRBV19|-|TRBJ1-4
CASSPSDIAVDNEKLFF
TGTGCCAGTAGCCCCTCGGACATCGCCGTCGACAATGAAAAACTGTTTTTT
>many|TRBV7-2|-|TRBJ2-3
CASSSPRDTQYF
TGTGCCAGCAGCTCCCCCAGGGATACGCAGTATTTT
>many|TRBV30|-|TRBJ1-5
CAWRGTTGSNQPQHF
TGTGCCTGGCGGGGAACAACAGGGTCTAATCAGCCCCAGCATTTT
>many|TRBV28|-|TRBJ2-1
CATLADSYNEQFF
TGTGCCACCTTAGCGGATTCCTACAATGAGCAGTTCTTC
>many|TRBV3-1|-|TRBJ1-2
CASSQAQEGGYTF
TGTGCCAGCAGCCAAGCACAGGAAGGCGGCTACACCTTC
>many|TRBV6-2/TRBV6-3|-|TRBJ2-7
CASSEGRDTQQYF
TGTGCCAGCAGTGAAGGCCGGGACACTCAGCAGTACTTC
>few|TRBV2|-|TRBJ2-3
CASRQGSGTQYF
TGTGCCAGCAGGCAGGGATCCGGTACGCAGTATTTT
>-|TRBV5-1|-|TRBJ1-1
CASSLVAVNTEAFF
TGCGCCAGCAGCTTGGTGGCCGTAAACACTGAAGCTTTCTTT
>many|TRBV6-6|-|TRBJ1-1
CASRIQGGTEAFF
TGTGCCAGCAGAATACAGGGCGGTACTGAAGCTTTCTTT
>-|TRBV20-1|TRBD2|TRBJ2-1
CSASRGGGEQFF
TGCAGTGCTAGCCGCGGGGGGGGGGAGCAGTTCTTC
>many|TRBV5-1|TRBD1|TRBJ2-1
CASSTGQVSYNEQFF
TGCGCCAGCAGCACCGGACAGGTCTCCTACAATGAGCAGTTCTTC
>many|TRBV2|TRBD2|TRBJ2-3
CASSSAGGPDTQYF
TGTGCCAGCAGTTCAGCGGGAGGTCCAGATACGCAGTATTTT
>many|TRBV23-1|TRBD1|TRBJ2-7
CASSASGTGGFHEQYF
TGCGCCAGCAGTGCATCCGGGACAGGGGGCTTCCACGAGCAGTACTTC
>-|TRBV19|-|TRBJ2-2
CASSSIYSTNTGELFF
TGTGCCAGTAGTTCCATATACAGCACGAACACCGGGGAGCTGTTTTTT
>many|TRBV11-2|TRBD1|TRBJ2-7
CASSLVGQGDEQYF
TGTGCCAGCAGCTTAGTCGGGCAGGGGGACGAGCAGTACTTC
>-|TRBV12-3/TRBV12-4|TRBD2|TRBJ2-2
CASTQTSDRELFF
TGTGCCAGCACCCAGACTAGCGATAGGGAGCTGTTTTTT
>medium-sized|TRBV6-2/TRBV6-3|TRBD1|TRBJ1-4
CASSARTGNEKLFF
TGTGCCAGCAGTGCCCGGACAGGGAATGAAAAACTGTTTTTT
>-|TRBV5-1|-|TRBJ1-5
CASSLEQGSQSQHF
TGCGCCAGCAGCTTGGAACAGGGCAGTCAGTCCCAGCATTTT
>many|TRBV28|TRBD1|TRBJ2-1
CASSLADRLGNEQFF
TGTGCCAGCAGTTTAGCGGACAGGTTGGGCAATGAGCAGTTCTTC
>-|TRBV5-1|TRBD2|TRBJ2-3
CASSFVGREDTDTQYF
TGCGCCAGCAGCTTTGTCGGGCGGGAGGACACAGATACGCAGTATTTT
>-|TRBV12-3/TRBV12-4|TRBD1|TRBJ2-1
CASRLDRGGYNEQFF
TGTGCCAGCAGGCTCGACAGGGGCGGGTACAATGAGCAGTTCTTC
>-|TRBV5-8|-|TRBJ2-7
CASSLARGYEQYF
TGTGCCAGCAGCTTAGCCCGGGGGTACGAGCAGTACTTC
>many|TRBV20-1|TRBD1|TRBJ1-4
CSASGGTGSTNEKLFF
TGCAGTGCTAGCGGAGGGACAGGCTCAACTAATGAAAAACTGTTTTTT
>many|TRBV6-4|-|TRBJ2-3
CASSDKGDTDTQYF
TGTGCCAGCAGTGACAAGGGGGACACAGATACGCAGTATTTT
>-|TRBV3-1|TRBD2|TRBJ2-1
CASSQALAGLGEQFF
TGTGCCAGCAGCCAAGCTCTAGCGGGACTGGGTGAGCAGTTCTTC
>-|TRBV28|TRBD1|TRBJ1-2
CASSTTGVYGYTF
TGTGCCAGCAGTACTACAGGGGTGTATGGCTACACCTTC
>many|TRBV24-1|TRBD1|TRBJ2-1
CATSDAGGVDEQFF
TGTGCCACCAGTGATGCAGGGGGTGTAGATGAGCAGTTCTTC
>many|TRBV7-3|-|TRBJ2-7
CASSLDNYYEQYF
TGTGCCAGCAGCTTAGACAATTACTACGAGCAGTACTTC
>many|TRBV29-1|-|TRBJ1-1
CSVEDRARGAEAFF
TGCAGCGTTGAAGACCGGGCCCGAGGAGCAGAAGCTTTCTTT
>many|TRBV2|-|TRBJ2-3
CASNPQGYRGTDTQYF
TGTGCCAGCAACCCGCAGGGTTACCGGGGTACAGATACGCAGTATTTT
>many|TRBV6-2/TRBV6-3|-|TRBJ1-1
CASSLDFNTEAFF
TGTGCCAGCAGCTTGGACTTTAACACTGAAGCTTTCTTT
>many|TRBV6-2/TRBV6-3|-|TRBJ1-1
CASSYRANTEAFF
TGTGCCAGCAGTTACCGTGCGAACACTGAAGCTTTCTTT
>many|TRBV12-3/TRBV12-4|-|TRBJ1-6
CASSTGNYNSPLHF
TGTGCCAGCAGTACAGGGAACTATAATTCACCCCTCCACTTT